The 15 T cell receptor beta chains below come from one sample, sequenced in a study of blood T cell repertoires in COVID-19. The method was immunoSEQ multiplex PCR; TCRdb's version includes in-frame clones alone and lacks a portion of them. The sample carries some 130,000 clones, approximately 86% recorded once. The source material was peripheral blood. These receptors were collected from a woman in her 70s with COVID-19, enrolled during active disease.

This clone has just a few counts. This chain uses TRBV6-5 with TRBJ1-2, with 8 bases lining up with TRBD1. Germline lookup yields CDR1 MNHEY and CDR2 SVGAGI. Trimming at V came to 11 bases and at J to 7 bases, leaving 6 bases not matched to a gene. The CDR3 loop spans 11 amino acids. The CDR3 DNA follows: TGTGCCGGACGGACAGGGTCTGGCTACACCTTC. Residues: CAGRTGSGYTF.

V usage is TRBV10-3 and J usage is TRBJ1-6, with D perhaps matching TRBD1 (5 bases). This CDR3 region has 15 residues. Trimming cost V 3 bases and J 3 bases, with 9 bases left between them. The germline CDR1 and CDR2 sequences are ENHRY and SYGVKD. The CDR3 region has the DNA TGTGCCATCAGTGACAGGGCCTACTATAATTCACCCCTCCACTTT. Its protein is CAISDRAYYNSPLHF.

The CDR3 loop reads CASSLARGTPQHF. In DNA form, the CDR3 reads TGCGCCAGCAGCTTGGCCAGGGGTACGCCCCAGCATTTT. The J gene is TRBJ1-5, the V gene TRBV5-1; a possible D gene is TRBD1 (6 bases). From germline, CDR1 is SGHRS and CDR2 YFSETQ. The CDR3 runs 13 residues. The V and J ends lost 0 bases and 9 bases respectively, with 10 bases between them.

The chain has TRBV3-1 (or the pseudogene TRBV3-2) and TRBJ1-3; D ambiguous. The V gene's germline CDR1 is LGHDT and CDR2 YNNKEL (reference sequence). V lost 4 bases and J lost 4, with 5 bases in between. The CDR3 runs to 12 residues. The DNA for the CDR3 is TGTGCCAGCAGCCGGGCGGGAAACACCATATATTTT. Its protein is CASSRAGNTIYF.

The chain recombines TRBV28 with TRBJ1-1; perhaps TRBD1 as D (5 bases). The CDR3 length is 14 residues. Trimming left V 5 bases short and J 4 bases short, with 14 bases between. Germline values: CDR1 MDHEN, CDR2 SYDVKM. CDR3 loop: CASSGGGRRTEAFF. The CDR3 coding sequence is TGTGCCAGCAGTGGGGGGGGACGGCGCACTGAAGCTTTCTTT. Complete variable domain (other parts from reference TRBV28 and TRBJ1-1): DVKVTQSSRYLVKRTGEKVFLECVQDMDHENMFWYRQDPGLGLRLIYFSYDVKMKEKGDIPEGYSVSREKKERFSLILESASTNQTSMYLCASSGGGRRTEAFFGQGTRLTVV.

The chain employs TRBV19 and TRBJ1-5; D may be TRBD1 (6 bases). The germline V and J ends were trimmed by 4 bases and 2 bases, with 15 bases remaining between them. Germline lookup yields CDR1 LNHDA and CDR2 SQIVND (reference sequence). The CDR3 runs to 16 residues. CDR3: CASSKGRGFGNQPQHF. The CDR3 nucleotides are TGTGCCAGTAGTAAGGGCAGGGGATTCGGCAATCAGCCCCAGCATTTT.

The chain combines TRBV19 with TRBJ1-4, with D possibly TRBD1 on 6 matching bases. The CDR3 covers 15 residues. Trimming cost V 0 bases and J 3 bases, with 8 bases left between them. Germline V gene data show CDR1 as LNHDA and CDR2 as SQIVND (reference sequence). The CDR3 here is CASSIERQANEKLFF. CDR3 DNA: TGTGCCAGTAGTATAGAAAGACAGGCTAATGAAAAACTGTTTTTT.

The chain employs TRBV5-1 and TRBJ2-3; D remains unclear. Germline-derived CDR1 and CDR2 are SGHRS and YFSETQ. Trimming removed 0 bases from V and 1 base from J, with 9 bases in between. The length of the CDR3 is 15 residues. DNA for the CDR3: TGCGCCAGCAGCTTGGGACCTAGACGCACAGATACGCAGTATTTT. Its translation: CASSLGPRRTDTQYF.

This chain uses TRBV24-1 with TRBJ2-1; 11 bases align to TRBD1. J lost 7 bases, V lost 4 bases, and 8 bases had no gene match. CDR3 length: 16 residues. Germline CDR1 and CDR2: KGHDR and SFDVKD. The chain's CDR3 is CATSDRDRGGKNEQFF. The CDR3 nucleotides are TGTGCCACCAGTGACCGGGACAGGGGGGGGAAAAATGAGCAGTTCTTC.

V usage is TRBV27 and J usage is TRBJ2-7, with D perhaps TRBD1 (5 bases). This CDR3 contains 14 residues. Germline V lookup: CDR1 MNHEY, CDR2 SMNVEV (reference sequence). V was clipped by 6 bases and J by 3 bases, with 15 bases between them. Written as DNA, the CDR3 is TGTGCCAGCAGCCGGACACCGGACCACTACGAGCAGTACTTC. Its protein is CASSRTPDHYEQYF.

This sequence joins TRBV30 and TRBJ2-5, with D perhaps matching TRBD1 (7 bases). The CDR3 consists of 12 residues. Germline CDR1 GTSNPN, CDR2 SVGIG (reference sequence). V was clipped by 3 bases and J by 4 bases, with 9 bases between them. CDR3 nucleotide sequence: TGTGCCTGGAGGCAGGGGGGAGAGACCCAGTACTTC. It translates to CAWRQGGETQYF. The full variable domain, with the rest looked up from reference TRBV30 and TRBJ2-5, is SQTIHQWPATLVQPVGSPLSLECTVEGTSNPNLYWYRQAAGRGLQLLFYSVGIGQISSEVPQNLSASRPQDRQFILSSKKLLLSDSGFYLCAWRQGGETQYFGPGTRLLVL.

V usage is TRBV2 and J usage is TRBJ2-5; 9 bases are a match to TRBD1. V was pared by 8 bases and J by 5 bases, with 9 bases of the junction left unmatched. CDR1 and CDR2 from the germline V gene are SNHLY and FYNNEI. The CDR3 extends over 14 amino acids. CDR3 in amino acids: CASWWTGAGETQYF. The CDR3 region has the DNA TGTGCCAGCTGGTGGACAGGGGCCGGGGAGACCCAGTACTTC.

The rearrangement links TRBV12-3 or TRBV12-4 to TRBJ1-2; 9 bases align to TRBD1. This CDR3 has 13 residues. Losses at the gene ends were 6 bases for V and 4 bases for J; bases not matched to a gene: 3. The CDR3 region is CASSTGGGYGYTF. DNA of the CDR3: TGTGCCAGCAGCACAGGGGGCGGCTATGGCTACACCTTC.

The chain employs TRBV28 and TRBJ1-2, with TRBD1 identical over 8 bases. The CDR3 totals 13 residues. V was pared by 7 bases and J by 2 bases, with 3 bases of the junction left unmatched. Per germline, CDR1 MDHEN and CDR2 SYDVKM. The CDR3: CASTPGGNYGYTF. The CDR3 nucleotides read TGTGCCAGCACCCCAGGGGGCAACTATGGCTACACCTTC.

The table lists this clone with a few counts. V is TRBV7-2 and J is TRBJ1-3, with D perhaps matching TRBD1 (5 bases). This CDR3 region has 14 residues. The germline V gene encodes CDR1 SGHTA and CDR2 FQGNSA. V lost 3 bases, J lost 2 bases, and 8 bases lay in between. The CDR3 loop is CASSLSRAGNTIYF. The CDR3 DNA sequence: TGTGCCAGCAGCTTGTCCAGGGCTGGAAACACCATATATTTT.